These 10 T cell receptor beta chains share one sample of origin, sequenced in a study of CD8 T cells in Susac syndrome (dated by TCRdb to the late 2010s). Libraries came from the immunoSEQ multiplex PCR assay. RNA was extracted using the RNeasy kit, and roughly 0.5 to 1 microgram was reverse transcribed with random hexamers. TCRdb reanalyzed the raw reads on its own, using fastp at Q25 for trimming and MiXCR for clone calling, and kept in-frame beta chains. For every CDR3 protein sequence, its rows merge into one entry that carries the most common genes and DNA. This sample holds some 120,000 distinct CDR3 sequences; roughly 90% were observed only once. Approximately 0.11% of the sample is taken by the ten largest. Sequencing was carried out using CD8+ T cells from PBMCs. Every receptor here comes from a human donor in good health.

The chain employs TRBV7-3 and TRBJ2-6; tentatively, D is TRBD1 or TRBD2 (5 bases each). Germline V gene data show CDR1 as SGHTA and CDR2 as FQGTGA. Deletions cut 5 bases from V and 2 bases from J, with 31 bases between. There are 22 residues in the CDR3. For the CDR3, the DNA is TGTGCCAGCAGCCACCCCGCGCCGACCGGGACGGAGCATGAAACTGGGGCCAACGTCCTGACTTTC. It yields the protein CASSHPAPTGTEHETGANVLTF.

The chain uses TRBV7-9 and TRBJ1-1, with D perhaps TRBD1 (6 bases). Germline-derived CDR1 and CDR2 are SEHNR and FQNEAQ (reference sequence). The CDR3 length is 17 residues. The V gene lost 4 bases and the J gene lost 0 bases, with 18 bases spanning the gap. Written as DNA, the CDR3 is TGTGCCAGCAGCTCGGGACAAACTGCCGTAATGAACACTGAAGCTTTCTTT. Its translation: CASSSGQTAVMNTEAFF.

CDR3 nucleotides: TGCAGCGTCATAGCGGGAGCGAACACCGGGGAGCTGTTTTTT. Amino acid sequence: CSVIAGANTGELFF. The chain links TRBV29-1 to TRBJ2-2; TRBD2 agrees at 9 bases. Per the germline V gene, CDR1 is SQVTM and CDR2 is ANQGSEA. CDR3 length: 14 residues. V was pared by 6 bases and J by 0 bases, with 2 bases of the junction left unmatched.

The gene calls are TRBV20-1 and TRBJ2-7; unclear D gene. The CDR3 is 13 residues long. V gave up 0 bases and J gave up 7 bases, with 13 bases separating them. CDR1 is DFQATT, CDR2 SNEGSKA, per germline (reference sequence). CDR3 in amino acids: CSARDQDPREQYF. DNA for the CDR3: TGCAGTGCTAGAGATCAGGACCCACGGGAGCAGTACTTC.

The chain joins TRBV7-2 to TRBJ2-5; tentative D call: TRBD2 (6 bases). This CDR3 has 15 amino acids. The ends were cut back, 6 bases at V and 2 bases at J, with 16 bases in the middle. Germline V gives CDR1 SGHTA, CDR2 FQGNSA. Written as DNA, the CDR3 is TGTGCCAGCAGACCCGCCGGGACTCAGCAAGAGACCCAGTACTTC. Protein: CASRPAGTQQETQYF.

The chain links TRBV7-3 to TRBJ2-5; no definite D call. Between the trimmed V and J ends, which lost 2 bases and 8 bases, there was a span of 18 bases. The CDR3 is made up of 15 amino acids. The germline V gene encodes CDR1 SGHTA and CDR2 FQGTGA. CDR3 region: CASSLHLTVSATQYF. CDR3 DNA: TGTGCCAGCAGCTTACATTTGACCGTCAGTGCTACCCAGTACTTC.

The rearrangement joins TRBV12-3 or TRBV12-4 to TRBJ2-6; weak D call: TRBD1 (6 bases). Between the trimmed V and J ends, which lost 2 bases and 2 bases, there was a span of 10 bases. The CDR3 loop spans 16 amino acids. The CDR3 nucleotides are TGTGCCAGCAGTTTATTTGGGGGCGCTGGGGCCAACGTCCTGACTTTC. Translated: CASSLFGGAGANVLTF.

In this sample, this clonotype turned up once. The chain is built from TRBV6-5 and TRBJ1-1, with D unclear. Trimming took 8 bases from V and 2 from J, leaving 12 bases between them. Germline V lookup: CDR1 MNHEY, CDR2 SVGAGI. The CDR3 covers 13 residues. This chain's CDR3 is CASRISGNTEAFF. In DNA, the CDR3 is TGTGCCAGCCGGATATCGGGTAACACTGAAGCTTTCTTT.

The CDR3 region has the DNA TGCAGTGCTAGAGATAAGCAGGTGACGACAAGAAACATTCAGTACTTC. Protein sequence: CSARDKQVTTRNIQYF. The chain is built from TRBV20-1 and TRBJ2-4, with no clear D. V lost 0 bases and J lost 6, with 18 bases in between. The CDR3 length is 16 residues. Germline V gene lookup returns CDR1 DFQATT and CDR2 SNEGSKA (reference sequence).

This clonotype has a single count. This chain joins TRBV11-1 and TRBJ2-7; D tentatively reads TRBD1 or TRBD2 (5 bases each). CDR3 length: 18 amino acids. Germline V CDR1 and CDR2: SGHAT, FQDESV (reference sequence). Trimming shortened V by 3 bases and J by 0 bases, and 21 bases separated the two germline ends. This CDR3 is CASSFGMARDGGSYEQYF. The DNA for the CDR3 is TGTGCCAGCAGCTTTGGAATGGCCCGGGACGGAGGCTCCTACGAGCAGTACTTC. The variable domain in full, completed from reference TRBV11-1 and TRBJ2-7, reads EAEVAQSPRYKITEKSQAVAFWCDPISGHATLYWYRQILGQGPELLVQFQDESVVDDSQLPKDRFSAERLKGVDSTLKIQPAELGDSAMYLCASSFGMARDGGSYEQYFGPGTRLTVT.